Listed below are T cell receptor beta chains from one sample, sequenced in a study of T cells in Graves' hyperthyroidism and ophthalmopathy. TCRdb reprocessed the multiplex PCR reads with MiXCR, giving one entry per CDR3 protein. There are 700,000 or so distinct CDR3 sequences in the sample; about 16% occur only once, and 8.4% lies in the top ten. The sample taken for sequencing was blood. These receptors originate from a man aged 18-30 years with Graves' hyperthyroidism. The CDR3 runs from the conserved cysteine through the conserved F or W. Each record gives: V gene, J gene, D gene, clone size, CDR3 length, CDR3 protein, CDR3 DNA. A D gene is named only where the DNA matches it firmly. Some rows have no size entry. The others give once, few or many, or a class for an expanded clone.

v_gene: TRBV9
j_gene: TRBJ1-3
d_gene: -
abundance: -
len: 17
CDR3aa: CASSVGGGANSGNTIYF
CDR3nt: TGTGCCAGCAGCGTAGGGGGGGGGGCCAACTCTGGAAACACCATATATTTT

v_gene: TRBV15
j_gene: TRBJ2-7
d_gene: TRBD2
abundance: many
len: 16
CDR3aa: CATSRDRLAGGDEQYF
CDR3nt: TGTGCCACCAGCAGAGATCGGCTAGCGGGAGGTGATGAGCAGTACTTC

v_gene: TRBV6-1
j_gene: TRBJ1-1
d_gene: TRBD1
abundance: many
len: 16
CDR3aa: CASRKRDRGMNTEAFF
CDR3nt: TGTGCCAGCAGGAAGAGGGACAGAGGAATGAACACTGAAGCTTTCTTT

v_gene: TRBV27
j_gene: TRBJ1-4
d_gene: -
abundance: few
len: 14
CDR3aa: CASRDWATNEKLFF
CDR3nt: TGTGCCAGCAGAGATTGGGCAACTAATGAAAAACTGTTTTTT

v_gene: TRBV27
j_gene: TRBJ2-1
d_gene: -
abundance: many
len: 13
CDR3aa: CASSFGDYNEQFF
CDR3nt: TGTGCCAGCAGTTTCGGGGACTACAATGAGCAGTTCTTC

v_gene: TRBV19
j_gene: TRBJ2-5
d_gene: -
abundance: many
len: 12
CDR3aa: CASSILGETQYF
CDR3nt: TGTGCCAGTAGTATATTGGGGGAGACCCAGTACTTC

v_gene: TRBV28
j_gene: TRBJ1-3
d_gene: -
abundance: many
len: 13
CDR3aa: CASSFLGGNTIYF
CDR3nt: TGTGCCAGCAGTTTCCTAGGGGGGAACACCATATATTTT

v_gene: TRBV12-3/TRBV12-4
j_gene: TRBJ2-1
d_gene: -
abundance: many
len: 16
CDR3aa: CASSATARGSYNEQFF
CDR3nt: TGTGCCAGCAGTGCGACAGCGCGGGGATCCTACAATGAGCAGTTCTTC

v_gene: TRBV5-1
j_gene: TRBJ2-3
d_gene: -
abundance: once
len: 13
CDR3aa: CASSDQGSDTQYF
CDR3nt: TGCGCCAGCAGCGACCAGGGGTCAGATACGCAGTATTTT

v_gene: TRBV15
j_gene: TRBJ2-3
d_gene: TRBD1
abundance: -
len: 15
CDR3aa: CATSGDRVRTDTQYF
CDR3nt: TGTGCCACCAGCGGCGACAGGGTGAGGACAGATACGCAGTATTTT

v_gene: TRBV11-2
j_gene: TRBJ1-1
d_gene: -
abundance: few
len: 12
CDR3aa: CASSLARSEAFF
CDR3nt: TGTGCCAGCAGCTTAGCCCGGAGTGAAGCTTTCTTT

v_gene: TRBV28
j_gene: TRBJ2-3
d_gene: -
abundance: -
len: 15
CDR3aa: CASTASGAGDDTQYF
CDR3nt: TGTGCCAGCACCGCTTCAGGGGCGGGAGATGATACGCAGTATTTT

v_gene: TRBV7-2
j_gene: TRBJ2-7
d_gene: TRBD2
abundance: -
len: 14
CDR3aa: CASVGTSGDYEQYF
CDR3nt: TGTGCCAGCGTCGGGACTAGCGGGGATTACGAGCAGTACTTC

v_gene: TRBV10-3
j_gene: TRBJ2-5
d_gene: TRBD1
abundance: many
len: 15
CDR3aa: CAISLPGQLGETQYF
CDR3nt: TGTGCCATCAGTCTACCGGGACAGCTAGGGGAGACCCAGTACTTC

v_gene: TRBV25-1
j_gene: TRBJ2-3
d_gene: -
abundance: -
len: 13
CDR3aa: CASSGYRVDTQYF
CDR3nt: TGTGCCAGCAGTGGCTACAGGGTAGATACGCAGTATTTT

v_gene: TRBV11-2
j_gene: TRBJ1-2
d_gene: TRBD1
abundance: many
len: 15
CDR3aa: CASSSTGGSYGGYTF
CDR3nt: TGTGCCAGCAGCTCGACAGGGGGCTCATATGGGGGCTACACCTTC

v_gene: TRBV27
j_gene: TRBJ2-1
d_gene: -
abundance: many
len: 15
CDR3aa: CASSLAATSYNEQFF
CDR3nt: TGTGCCAGCAGTTTAGCGGCTACCTCCTACAATGAGCAGTTCTTC

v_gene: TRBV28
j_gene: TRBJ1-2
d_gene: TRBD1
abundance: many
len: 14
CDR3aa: CASSEGRGRGRYTF
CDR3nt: TGTGCCAGCAGTGAGGGGAGGGGGCGTGGTCGCTACACCTTC

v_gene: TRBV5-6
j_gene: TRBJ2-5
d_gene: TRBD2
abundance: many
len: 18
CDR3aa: CASSFLAGVVLEEETQYF
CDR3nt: TGTGCCAGCAGCTTTCTAGCGGGAGTAGTCCTCGAGGAAGAGACCCAGTACTTC

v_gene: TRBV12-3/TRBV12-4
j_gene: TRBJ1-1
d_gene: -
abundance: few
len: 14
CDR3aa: CASSPSGGPGRAFF
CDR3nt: TGTGCCAGCAGTCCTAGTGGGGGGCCCGGGCGAGCTTTCTTT

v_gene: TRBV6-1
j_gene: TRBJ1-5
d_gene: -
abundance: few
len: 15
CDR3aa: CASSPPVQLNQPQHF
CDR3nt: TGTGCCAGCAGTCCCCCCGTACAGCTTAATCAGCCCCAGCATTTT

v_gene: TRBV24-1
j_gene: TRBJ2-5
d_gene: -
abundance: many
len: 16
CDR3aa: CATSDQSQTGLETQYF
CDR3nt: TGTGCCACCAGTGACCAGAGCCAAACAGGGTTGGAGACCCAGTACTTC

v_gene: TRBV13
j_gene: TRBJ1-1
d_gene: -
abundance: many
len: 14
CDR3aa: CASSFLLRDTEAFF
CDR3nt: TGTGCCAGCAGCTTCTTACTCCGGGACACTGAAGCTTTCTTT

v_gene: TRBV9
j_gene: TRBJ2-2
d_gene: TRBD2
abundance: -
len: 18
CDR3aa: CASSPRPGLAVNTGELFF
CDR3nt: TGTGCCAGCAGCCCGCGACCGGGACTAGCGGTAAACACCGGGGAGCTGTTTTTT

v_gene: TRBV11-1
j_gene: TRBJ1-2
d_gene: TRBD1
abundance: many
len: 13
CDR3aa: CASSEGADYGYTF
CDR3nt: TGTGCCAGCAGCGAGGGGGCGGACTATGGCTACACCTTC

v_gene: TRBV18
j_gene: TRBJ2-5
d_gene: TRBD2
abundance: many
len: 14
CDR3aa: CASSSTSGEETQYF
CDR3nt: TGTGCCAGCTCATCGACTAGCGGAGAAGAGACCCAGTACTTC

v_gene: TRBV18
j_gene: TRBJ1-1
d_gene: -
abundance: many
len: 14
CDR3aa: CASSPTRGVTEAFF
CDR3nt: TGTGCCAGCTCACCAACGAGGGGTGTCACTGAAGCTTTCTTT

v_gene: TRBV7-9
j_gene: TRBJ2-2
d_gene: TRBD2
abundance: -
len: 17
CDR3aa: CASSPEEIAGSTGELFF
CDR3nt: TGTGCCAGCAGCCCCGAGGAGATAGCGGGATCTACCGGGGAGCTGTTTTTT

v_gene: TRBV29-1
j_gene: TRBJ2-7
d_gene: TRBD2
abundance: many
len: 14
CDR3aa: CSVEVGLAADEQYF
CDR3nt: TGCAGCGTTGAAGTCGGCCTAGCGGCGGACGAGCAGTACTTC